This record concerns one T cell receptor beta chain sequence. Its antigen specificity is not known. No qualities accompany the bases; no much larger clone lies one base away. The entry originates in a study of T cells in Graves' hyperthyroidism and ophthalmopathy (dated by TCRdb to between 2019 and 2020). At the level of the whole study: Peripheral blood was sampled at the time of initial diagnosis, prior to any treatment. To identify TCR V-J signatures that set the groups apart, the researchers used a discovery cohort of about a hundred patients, made up of 40 to 45 with Graves' ophthalmopathy and 57 with stable Graves' hyperthyroidism. An independent validation cohort of about 20 hyperthyroidism patients and 15 or so patients who later progressed to ophthalmopathy tested prospective prediction of ophthalmopathy. The 85 to 100 discovery patients were randomly split 7:3 into training and test sets. In addition, the study compared T-cell repertoires in thyroid tissue and in blood from five or six Graves' hyperthyroidism patients. Once sampling was done, hyperthyroidism patients were given methimazole at a starting dose of 30 mg daily, whereas ophthalmopathy patients were given high-dose intravenous methylprednisolone. TCR Vbeta CDR3 sequencing of 135 peripheral blood samples (under 45 ophthalmopathy, about 74 hyperthyroidism and approximately 17 progressor patients) is reported in the paper. What the study reported, not specific to this receptor: In validation, progression to ophthalmopathy was predicted by the model with about 70% sensitivity and under 85% specificity, a median of 6.5 months before onset. No statistical method was used to set the sample size in advance, and investigators knew the group allocation. In cross-validation, a model built on a 13 V-J signature told ophthalmopathy apart from stable hyperthyroidism with less than 90% sensitivity and approximately 84% specificity, and in testing the same model reached 80%/75%. Most expanded thyroid clonotypes (frequency above 0.001) were also detected in blood, suggesting blood repertoires may reflect thyroid immune responses.

The TCR beta CDR3 regions were amplified from RNA transcripts. A first-round RT-PCR of the TCR CDR3 used the HTBI primer set with the Qiagen OneStep RT-PCR kit. A second multiplex PCR round built the libraries, followed by size selection and purification. Libraries were sequenced paired-end with 100 bp reads on an Illumina HiSeq2000. Per the source publication's procedure: SOAPnuke was used to process the raw data, with reads discarded if the reads contained adapters or uncalled bases, had a mean Phred below 15, or lacked an exact constant-primer or identifier match. COPE v1.2.5 was used to merge the high-quality paired reads, and each unique nucleotide sequence was defined as a clonotype. MiTCR v1.1 was used to align clonotypes to the IMGT TRBV, TRBD and TRBJ reference segments. The analysis was restricted to V-J combinations with a frequency above 0.0001, which together covered over 99% of the repertoires. A TCS score was defined as the ratio between F50 (clonal expansion) and ExV (chaos), using BLOSUM62-based TCRdist between CDR3 peptides within each V-J. Welch's t-statistics and random forest reduced 500 to 650 V-J features to 13, which were used in a naive Bayes classifier (R e1071). The raw public data were reprocessed by TCRdb itself: fastp quality trimming at Q25, MiXCR clonotype calling, in-frame beta chains only. Entries are consolidated by CDR3 protein sequence, retaining the most common genes and DNA. The V and J calls come from TCRdb's annotation, not from the publication. The sample table holds approximately 630,000 distinct CDR3 sequences, of which around 16% were seen once. Around 3.9% of the sample is held by the ten biggest clonotypes.

The germline V gene sets CDR1 to SGHTA and CDR2 to FQGTGA. V loses 2 bases at its end and J loses 10 bases; junction bases beyond the gene matches: 3. From the cysteine through the phenylalanine, the CDR3 covers 13 amino acids. The read is trimmed to its CDR3 DNA, 39 bases read in frame from base 1. Stable Graves' hyperthyroidism was defined as the absence of progression to ophthalmopathy over 18 months of follow-up. Hyperthyroidism patients were newly diagnosed, with disease duration under 2 months, and aged 18 to 65 years. The study excluded patients with uncontrolled infections, other autoimmune diseases, pregnancy or lactation. Diagnoses were based on clinical symptoms, serum thyroxine and TRAb, thyroid ultrasound and orbital computed tomography. PBMCs were separated from 8 to 10 ml of fresh peripheral blood using Ficoll-Paque density gradient centrifugation. Total RNA was extracted with Trizol reagent, and quality was checked on an Agilent 2100 Bioanalyzer.

The sequence was obtained from a woman in her 30s with Graves' hyperthyroidism. What was sequenced was blood. This sequence uses TRBV7-3 and TRBJ2-2, and TRBD1 aligns with 8 junction nucleotides. The DNA sequence is as follows: TGTGCCAGCAGCTTATCAGGGGGCGAGGAGCTGTTTTTT. This yields the protein CASSLSGGEELFF.